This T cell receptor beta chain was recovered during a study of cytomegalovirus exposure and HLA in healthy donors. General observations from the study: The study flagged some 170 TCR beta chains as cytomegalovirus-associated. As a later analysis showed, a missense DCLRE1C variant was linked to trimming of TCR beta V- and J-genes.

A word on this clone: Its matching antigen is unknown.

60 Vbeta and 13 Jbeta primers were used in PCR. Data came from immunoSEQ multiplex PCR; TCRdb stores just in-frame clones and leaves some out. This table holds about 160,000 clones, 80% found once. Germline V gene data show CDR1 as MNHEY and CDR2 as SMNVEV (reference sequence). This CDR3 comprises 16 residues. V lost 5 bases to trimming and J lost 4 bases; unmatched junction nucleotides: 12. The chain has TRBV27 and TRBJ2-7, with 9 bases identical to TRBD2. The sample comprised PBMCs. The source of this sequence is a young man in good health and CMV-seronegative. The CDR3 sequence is CASSPPSESGGYEQYF. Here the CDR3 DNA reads TGTGCCAGCAGTCCACCATCAGAGAGCGGGGGGTACGAGCAGTACTTC.